The present TCR beta chain was sequenced within a study of early T cells in non-severe SARS-CoV-2 infection. Across the whole study: Bulk RNA taken from unsorted whole blood was sequenced, leaving chains unpaired.

The V gene's germline CDR1 is DFQATT and CDR2 SNEGSKA (reference sequence). The V and J ends lost 1 base and 4 bases respectively, with 8 bases between them. CDR3 length: 12 residues. TCRdb recomputed calls from the 5' RACE reads with MiXCR, one row per CDR3 protein. Counted here are more than 20,000 distinct CDR3 sequences, around 3.3% occurring once; the ten biggest clones make up roughly 6%. At least ten counts were recorded for this clonotype. The V gene is TRBV20-1, the J gene TRBJ2-7; D is ambiguous. This TCR came from an adult who was a healthcare worker with PCR-confirmed SARS-CoV-2 infection or an uninfected control (not recorded which). What was sequenced was whole blood. The CDR3 nucleotides are TGCAGTGCTAGAGCCCCCTCTTACGAGCAGTACTTC. Translated, it gives CSARAPSYEQYF.